This T cell receptor beta chain appears in the sequencing data of a study of cytomegalovirus exposure and HLA in healthy donors. A multiplex PCR was run with 60 Vbeta primers and 13 Jbeta primers. Clones were read by immunoSEQ multiplex PCR, and TCRdb kept only the in-frame ones, dropping some. The table lists approximately 120,000 clones, roughly four fifths of them singletons. Broader study findings: Among the most significant clusters, several appeared linked to common viral pathogens in a later analysis. An Asian-associated ancestry cluster reportedly showed fewer N-insertions than the approximately 690-donor mean in a later analysis. The study had only CMV serostatus as immune exposure information.

A note on this clone: Its antigen is unknown.

V gave up 5 bases and J gave up 3 bases, with 16 bases separating them. The CDR3 spans 15 residues. The V gene's germline CDR1 is MNHEY and CDR2 SMNVEV (reference sequence). This receptor was obtained from a woman in her fifties or sixties in good health and CMV-seropositive. Sequences were obtained from PBMCs. The chain is built from TRBV27 and TRBJ1-2; D is possibly TRBD1 (5 bases). The CDR3 bases are TGTGCCAGCAGTCCTCCGGGGGGGAGAGACTATGGCTACACCTTC. This translates into CASSPPGGRDYGYTF.